Described below is a single T cell receptor (beta chain) sequence and its context. Antigen unknown. The table came from immunoSEQ multiplex PCR; TCRdb's copy has only in-frame clones and leaves some out. The sample holds some 86,000 clones, roughly 93% seen once. The approximately 130-subject validation cohort, separate from the roughly 700-subject first cohort, included the donors. This sample was included in a study of cytomegalovirus exposure and HLA in healthy donors. Study information: The 550 to 800 first-cohort repertoires and the 120 or so validation repertoires shared the same platform, a later analysis reported.

The CDR3 has 15 amino acids. The ends lost 8 bases at V and 4 bases at J; junction bases unmatched: 11. The germline V gene has CDR1 KGHSH and CDR2 LQKENI. Study outcomes and limitations: Usually a TCR sequence was rare, but some public TCRs were found in many donors.

Sequenced input: PBMCs. The chain carries TRBV18 and TRBJ2-7, with 10 bases matching TRBD1. This TCR was sampled from a woman aged 30 to 39 in good health and CMV-seronegative. In DNA, the CDR3 is TGTGCCAGCGTGACCTCCGGGACAGGGGTGTACGAGCAGTACTTC. Amino acids: CASVTSGTGVYEQYF.